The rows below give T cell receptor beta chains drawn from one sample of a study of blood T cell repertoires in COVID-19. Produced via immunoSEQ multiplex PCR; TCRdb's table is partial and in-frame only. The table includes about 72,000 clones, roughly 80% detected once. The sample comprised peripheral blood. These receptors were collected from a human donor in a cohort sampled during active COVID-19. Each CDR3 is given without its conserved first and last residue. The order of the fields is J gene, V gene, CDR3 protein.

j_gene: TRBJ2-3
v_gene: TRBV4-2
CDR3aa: ASSQPSGGGRATDTQY

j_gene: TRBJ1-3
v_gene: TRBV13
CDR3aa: ASSFGEGEGNTIY

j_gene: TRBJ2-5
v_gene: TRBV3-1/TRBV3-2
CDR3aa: ASSQEGEEETQY

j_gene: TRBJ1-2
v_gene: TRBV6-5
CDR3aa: ASSIDRVGGYT

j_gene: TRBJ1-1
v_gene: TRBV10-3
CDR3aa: AITRQENTEAF

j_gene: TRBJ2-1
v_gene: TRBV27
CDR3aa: ASSSLSHGFTDEQF

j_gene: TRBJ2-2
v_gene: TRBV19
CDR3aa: ASTIGGELF

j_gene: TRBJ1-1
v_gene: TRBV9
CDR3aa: ASSVVEGRNTEAF

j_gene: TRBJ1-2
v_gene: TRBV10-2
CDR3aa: ASSPQVVDAGYT

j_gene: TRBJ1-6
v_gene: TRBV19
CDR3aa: ASRTGTRHNSPLH

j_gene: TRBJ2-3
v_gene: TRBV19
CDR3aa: ASRGGVDGTQY

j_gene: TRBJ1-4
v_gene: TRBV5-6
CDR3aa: ASSFRQGYNEKLF

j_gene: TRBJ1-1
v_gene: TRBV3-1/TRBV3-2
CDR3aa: ASSQDFRVNPEAF

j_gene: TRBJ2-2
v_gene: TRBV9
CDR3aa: ASSVSGTLNTGELF

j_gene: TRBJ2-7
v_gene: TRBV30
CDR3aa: AWSDRDYEQY

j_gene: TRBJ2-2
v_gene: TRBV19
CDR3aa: ASYSGGFDTGELF

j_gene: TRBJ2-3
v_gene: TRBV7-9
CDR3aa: ASSLQGSTDTQY

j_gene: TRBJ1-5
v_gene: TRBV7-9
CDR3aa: ASSQKGTIYQPQH

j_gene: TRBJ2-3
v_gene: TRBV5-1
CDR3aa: ASSRQTLPSTDTQY

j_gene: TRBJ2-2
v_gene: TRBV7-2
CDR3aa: ASSQGRTGELF

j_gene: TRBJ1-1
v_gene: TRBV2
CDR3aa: ASNPRNTEAF

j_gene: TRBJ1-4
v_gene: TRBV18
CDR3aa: ASSPYDGNEKLF

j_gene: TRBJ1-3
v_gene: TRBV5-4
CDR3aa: ASSLRTGGDTIY

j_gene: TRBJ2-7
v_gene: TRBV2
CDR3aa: ASRIQGYEQY

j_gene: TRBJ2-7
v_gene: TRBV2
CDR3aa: ASTLLGGQGIYEQY

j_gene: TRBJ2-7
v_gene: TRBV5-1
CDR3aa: ASSLELGVSYEQY

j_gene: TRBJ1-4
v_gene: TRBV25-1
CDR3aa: ASSRGQRGEKLF

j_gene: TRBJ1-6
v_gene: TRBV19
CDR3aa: ASRWGRGNSPLH

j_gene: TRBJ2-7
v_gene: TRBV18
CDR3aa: ASSPAGTGGPWQY

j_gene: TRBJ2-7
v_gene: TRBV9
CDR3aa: ASSVGTGLSYEQY

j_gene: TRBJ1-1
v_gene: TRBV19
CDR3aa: ASSIPGNTEAF

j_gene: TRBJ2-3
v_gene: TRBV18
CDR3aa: ASSPPGSTSTDTQY

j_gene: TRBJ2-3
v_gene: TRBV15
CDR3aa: ATSRDFPRNTQY

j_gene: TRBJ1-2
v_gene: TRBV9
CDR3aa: ASSVAGRGPDYGYT

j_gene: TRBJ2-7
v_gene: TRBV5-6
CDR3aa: ASSLTGTYEQY

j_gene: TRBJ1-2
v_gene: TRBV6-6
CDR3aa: ASSYREGDGYT

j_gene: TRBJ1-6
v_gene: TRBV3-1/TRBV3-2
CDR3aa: ASSQTGDSPLH

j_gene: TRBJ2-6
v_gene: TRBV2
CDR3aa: ASGGSLANVLT

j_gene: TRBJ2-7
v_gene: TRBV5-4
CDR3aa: ASSLEPRGHYEQY

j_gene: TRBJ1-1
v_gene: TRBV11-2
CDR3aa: ASSFYRTNTEAF

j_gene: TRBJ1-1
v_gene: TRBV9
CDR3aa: ASSVGGGTTAF

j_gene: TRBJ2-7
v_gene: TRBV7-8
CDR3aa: ASSSGRGEQY

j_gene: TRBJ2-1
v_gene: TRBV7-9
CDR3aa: ASSTRTGGSYNEQF

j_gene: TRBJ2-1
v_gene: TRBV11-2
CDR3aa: ASSLGVGAGNEQF

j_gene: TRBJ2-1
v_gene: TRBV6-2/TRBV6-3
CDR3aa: ASSMGLAYEQF

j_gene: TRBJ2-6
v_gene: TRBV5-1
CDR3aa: ASSLDRAGANVLT

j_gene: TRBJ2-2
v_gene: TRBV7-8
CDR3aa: ASSPIGQGIGTGELF

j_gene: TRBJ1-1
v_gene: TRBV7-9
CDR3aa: ASSKNGGTEAF

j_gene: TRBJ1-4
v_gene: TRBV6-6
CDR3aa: ATRKTGANEKLF

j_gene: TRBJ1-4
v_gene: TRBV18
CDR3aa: ASSPFADEGGEKLF

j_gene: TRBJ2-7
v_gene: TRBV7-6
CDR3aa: ASSLEGGTYEQY

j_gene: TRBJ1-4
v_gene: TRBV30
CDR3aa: AWSVKNTQL

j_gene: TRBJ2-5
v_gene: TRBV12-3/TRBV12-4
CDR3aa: ASSWTAKETQY